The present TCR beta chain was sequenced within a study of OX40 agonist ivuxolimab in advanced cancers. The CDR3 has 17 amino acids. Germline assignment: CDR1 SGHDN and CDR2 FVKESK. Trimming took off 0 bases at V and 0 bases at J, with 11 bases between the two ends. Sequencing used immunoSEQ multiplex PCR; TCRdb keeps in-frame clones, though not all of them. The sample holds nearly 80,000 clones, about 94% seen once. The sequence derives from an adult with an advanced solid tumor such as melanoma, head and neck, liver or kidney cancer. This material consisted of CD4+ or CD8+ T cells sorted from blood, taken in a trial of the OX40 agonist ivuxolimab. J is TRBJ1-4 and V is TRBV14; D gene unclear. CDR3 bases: TGTGCCAGCAGCCAAGAAGGGATCGAAGCAACTAATGAAAAACTGTTTTTT. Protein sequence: CASSQEGIEATNEKLFF. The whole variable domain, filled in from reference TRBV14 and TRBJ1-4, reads EAGVTQFPSHSVIEKGQTVTLRCDPISGHDNLYWYRRVMGKEIKFLLHFVKESKQDESGMPNNRFLAERTGGTYSTLKVQPAELEDSGVYFCASSQEGIEATNEKLFFGSGTQLSVL.